The 13 T cell receptor beta chains below come from one sample, sequenced in a study of blood T cell repertoires in COVID-19 (dated by TCRdb to 2018 to 2021). Library creation used the immunoSEQ multiplex PCR assay. TCRdb's version of the immuneACCESS table is confined to in-frame rearrangements and falls short of the full clone set. An unresolved V gene accounts for under half of the shortfall where checked; the remainder is of unknown origin. The sample table records about 45,000 clones; roughly nine tenths of these occur just once. Under 6% of the sample comes from the top ten. The sequencing input was peripheral blood. These receptors were obtained from a human donor in a cohort sampled during active COVID-19.

CDR3 coding DNA: TGTGCCAGCTCACCAACGGTCGAGACCCAGTACTTC. Protein sequence: CASSPTVETQYF. The V and J genes are TRBV18 and TRBJ2-5; no definite D call. Germline values: CDR1 KGHSH, CDR2 LQKENI. Trimming took 2 bases from V and 5 from J, leaving 6 bases between them. The CDR3 covers 12 residues.

The CDR3, as DNA: TGTGCCAGCAGCTTTAAAAGTTCGGGGGGTAGCAATCAGCCCCAGCATTTT. Its protein is CASSFKSSGGSNQPQHF. This chain joins TRBV5-5 and TRBJ1-5; tentative D call: TRBD1 (5 bases). Germline CDR1 SGHKS, CDR2 YYEKEE (reference sequence). The CDR3 is made up of 17 amino acids. V lost 2 bases to trimming and J lost 0 bases, with 15 bases between them.

The gene calls are TRBV19 and TRBJ1-1; D possibly corresponds to TRBD1 (6 bases). CDR1 is LNHDA and CDR2 is SQIVND in the germline V gene (reference sequence). This CDR3 has 11 amino acids. V gave up 5 bases and J gave up 8 bases, with 9 bases separating them. The CDR3 bases are TGTGCCAGTAGTCCTGGGACAGAAGCTTTCTTT. Translated, it gives CASSPGTEAFF.

The rearrangement uses TRBV3-1 (or the pseudogene TRBV3-2) and TRBJ2-3; TRBD2 matches at 8 bases. Germline V lookup: CDR1 LGHDT, CDR2 YNNKEL (reference sequence). The CDR3 runs 20 residues. V lost 6 bases and J lost 0; bases outside the gene matches: 20. The CDR3 is CASRRKRSAGLAASTDTQYF. In DNA, the CDR3 is TGTGCCAGCAGACGAAAAAGGTCGGCCGGACTAGCTGCTAGCACAGATACGCAGTATTTT.

The CDR3 nucleotides read TGCGCCAGCAGCCAAGATGTCGGGACTAGCGGGGGCCACACAGATACGCAGTATTTT. Translation: CASSQDVGTSGGHTDTQYF. This chain uses TRBV4-3 with TRBJ2-3, with TRBD2 identical over 14 bases. The J segment lost 2 bases and the V segment lost 0 bases, leaving 7 bases of the junction unmatched. The germline CDR1 and CDR2 sequences are LGHNA and YSLEER. The length of the CDR3 is 19 residues.

This clone was detected once. V and J are TRBV23-1 and TRBJ2-1; 11 positions match TRBD1. TRBV23-1 is an ORF; its function is uncertain. The CDR3 has 19 residues. The V gene end was trimmed by 0 bases and the J gene end by 12 bases; junction bases not matched to a gene: 19. The CDR3 DNA reads TGCGCCAGCAGTCAATCAAATCTATTCCGGGACAGGGGGGCCTATGGGCAGTTCTTC. Translated: CASSQSNLFRDRGAYGQFF.

The CDR3: CASNLPPTTGETYEQYF. Written as DNA, the CDR3 is TGTGCCAGCAACCTACCCCCTACTACAGGCGAGACCTACGAGCAGTACTTC. The chain employs TRBV12-1 and TRBJ2-7; TRBD1 is the table's D call and was not checked against the DNA. TRBV12-1 is flagged as a pseudogene. The CDR3 runs 17 residues.

The gene calls are TRBV13 and TRBJ1-1, with 11 bases identical to TRBD1. J lost 6 bases, V lost 5 bases, and 5 bases had no gene match. Germline assignment: CDR1 PRHDT and CDR2 FYEKMQ (reference sequence). The CDR3 totals 14 residues. The CDR3 sequence: CASSTGQGASEAFF. The DNA of the CDR3 is TGTGCCAGCAGCACCGGACAGGGGGCCTCTGAAGCTTTCTTT. Based on the CDR3 plus reference TRBV13 and TRBJ1-1, the full variable domain is AAGVIQSPRHLIKEKRETATLKCYPIPRHDTVYWYQQGPGQDPQFLISFYEKMQSDKGSIPDRFSAQQFSDYHSELNMSSLELGDSALYFCASSTGQGASEAFFGQGTRLTVV.

This chain links TRBV9 with TRBJ2-5; 7 bases are shared with TRBD2. CDR1 is SGDLS and CDR2 is YYNGEE in the germline V gene. There are 16 residues in the CDR3. V was clipped by 6 bases and J by 9 bases; unmatched bases: 20. The CDR3: CASTPEASGVVAAQYF. The CDR3 DNA reads TGTGCCAGCACCCCAGAGGCAAGCGGGGTCGTTGCGGCCCAGTACTTC. The whole variable domain, remainder taken from reference TRBV9 and TRBJ2-5, is DSGVTQTPKHLITATGQRVTLRCSPRSGDLSVYWYQQSLDQGLQFLIQYYNGEERAKGNILERFSAQQFPDLHSELNLSSLELGDSALYFCASTPEASGVVAAQYFGPGTRLLVL.

The chain couples TRBV7-2 to TRBJ1-2; 7 bases match TRBD1. The trim removed 4 bases at V and 6 bases at J, leaving 5 bases unmatched. The CDR3 sequence is 13 residues long. Germline V gene lookup returns CDR1 SGHTA and CDR2 FQGNSA. The CDR3 DNA reads TGTGCCAGCAGCTATACAGGGGTAGATGGCTACACCTTC. The encoded protein is CASSYTGVDGYTF.

This chain connects TRBV10-3 to TRBJ2-7; 11 bases line up with TRBD2. J gave up 0 bases and V 6 bases, and 1 base lay outside the gene matches. The germline V gene encodes CDR1 ENHRY and CDR2 SYGVKD. This CDR3 is built from 14 residues. In nucleotides, the CDR3 is TGTGCCATCAGAGGGACTAGCGGCTCCTACGAGCAGTACTTC. It codes for CAIRGTSGSYEQYF.

The chain joins TRBV28 to TRBJ1-2, with D unclear. This CDR3 is 13 amino acids long. Per the germline V gene, CDR1 is MDHEN and CDR2 is SYDVKM. The V end lost 1 base, the J end lost 1 base, and 4 bases lay between the germline ends. CDR3 nucleotide sequence: TGTGCCAGCAGTTTATCGGTTAACTATGGCTACACCTTC. As protein: CASSLSVNYGYTF.

J is TRBJ2-5 and V is TRBV19; no clear D. CDR1 and CDR2 from the germline V gene are LNHDA and SQIVND (reference sequence). CDR3 length: 13 amino acids. The V and J ends lost 3 bases and 0 bases respectively, with 5 bases between them. CDR3 in DNA: TGTGCCAGTAGTATTCAGGACCAAGAGACCCAGTACTTC. This codes for CASSIQDQETQYF.